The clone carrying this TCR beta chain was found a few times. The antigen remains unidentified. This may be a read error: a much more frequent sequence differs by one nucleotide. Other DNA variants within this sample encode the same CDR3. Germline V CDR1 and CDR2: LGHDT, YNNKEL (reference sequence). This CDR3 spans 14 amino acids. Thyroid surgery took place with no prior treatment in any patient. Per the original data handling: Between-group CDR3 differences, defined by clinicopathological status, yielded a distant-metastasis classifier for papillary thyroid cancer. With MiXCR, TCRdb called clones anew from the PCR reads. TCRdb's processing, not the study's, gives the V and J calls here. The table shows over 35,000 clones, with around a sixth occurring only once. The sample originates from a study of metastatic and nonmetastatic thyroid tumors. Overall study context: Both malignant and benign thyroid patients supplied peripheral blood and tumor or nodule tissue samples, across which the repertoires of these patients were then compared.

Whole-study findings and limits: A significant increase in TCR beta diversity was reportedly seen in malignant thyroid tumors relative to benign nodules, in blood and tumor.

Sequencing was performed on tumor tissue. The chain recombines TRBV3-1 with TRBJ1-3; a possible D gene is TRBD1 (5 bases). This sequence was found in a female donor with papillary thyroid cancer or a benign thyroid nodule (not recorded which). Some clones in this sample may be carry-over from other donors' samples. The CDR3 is CASSQGVAGNTIYF. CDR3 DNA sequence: TGCGCCAGCAGCCAGGGAGTGGCTGGAAACACCATATATTTT. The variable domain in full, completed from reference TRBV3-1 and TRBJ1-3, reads DTAVSQTPKYLVTQMGNDKSIKCEQNLGHDTMYWYKQDSKKFLKIMFSYNNKELIINETVPNRFSPKSPDKAHLNLHINSLELGDSAVYFCASSQGVAGNTIYFGEGSWLTVV.